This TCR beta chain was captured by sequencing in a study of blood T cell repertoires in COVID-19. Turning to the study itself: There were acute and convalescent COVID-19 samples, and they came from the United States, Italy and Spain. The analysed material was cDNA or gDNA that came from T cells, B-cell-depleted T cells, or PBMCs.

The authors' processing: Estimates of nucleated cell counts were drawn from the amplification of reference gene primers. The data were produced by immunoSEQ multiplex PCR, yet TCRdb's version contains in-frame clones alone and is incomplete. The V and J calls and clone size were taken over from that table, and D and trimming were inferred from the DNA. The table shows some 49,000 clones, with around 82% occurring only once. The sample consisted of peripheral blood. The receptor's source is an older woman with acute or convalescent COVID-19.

DNA for the CDR3: TGTGCCACCAGTGATGGTGGGACTAGCGGGAGTTTAAATGAGCAGTTCTTC. Its translation: CATSDGGTSGSLNEQFF. This rearrangement joins TRBV24-1 to TRBJ2-1; the match to TRBD2 covers 14 bases. From germline, CDR1 is KGHDR and CDR2 SFDVKD. CDR3 size: 17 residues. With 3 bases clipped from V and 7 bases from J, the junction kept 7 bases outside the gene matches.